The T cell receptor (beta chain) described here comes from a study of CD8+CD57+ T cells in acquired aplastic anemia. Study-wide points: CD8+ Simpson's diversity in patients was not significantly different from that in controls. Twenty-nine CD8+ CDR3 sequences were shared between patients and controls.

The template for TCR beta VDJ and CDR3 sequence profiling was genomic DNA. TCRdb re-called the reads through MiXCR, storing one row per CDR3 protein. Altogether 150,000 to 200,000 distinct CDR3 sequences are present, more than 40% being singletons, with the ten largest covering roughly 29%. Concerning this clonotype: Its antigen is undetermined. A read error may be the cause here, since a much bigger clone is one base away.

Germline values: CDR1 SGHNT, CDR2 YYREEE (reference sequence). This CDR3 has 14 residues. Selection for sequencing was limited to patients who had shown CD8+CD57+ cell expansion by flow cytometry. Each patient had severe acquired aplastic anemia. None of the patients had been given any therapy when their blood was sampled. This clonotype was obtained from a human donor with aplastic anemia. The sample was sorted CD4+, CD8+, or CD8+CD57+ T cells (not recorded which) from PBMCs. The chain is built from TRBV5-4 and TRBJ2-3; D is possibly TRBD2 (6 bases). The DNA for the CDR3 is TGTGCCAGCAGCTCCCGGGGGTCCACAGATACGCGGTATTTT. Translating gives CASSSRGSTDTRYF. The full variable domain, in which reference TRBV5-4 and TRBJ2-3 provide the parts outside the CDR3, is ETGVTQSPTHLIKTRGQQVTLRCSSQSGHNTVSWYQQALGQGPQFIFQYYREEENGRGNFPPRFSGLQFPNYSSELNVNALELDDSALYLCASSSRGSTDTRYFGPGTRLTVL.